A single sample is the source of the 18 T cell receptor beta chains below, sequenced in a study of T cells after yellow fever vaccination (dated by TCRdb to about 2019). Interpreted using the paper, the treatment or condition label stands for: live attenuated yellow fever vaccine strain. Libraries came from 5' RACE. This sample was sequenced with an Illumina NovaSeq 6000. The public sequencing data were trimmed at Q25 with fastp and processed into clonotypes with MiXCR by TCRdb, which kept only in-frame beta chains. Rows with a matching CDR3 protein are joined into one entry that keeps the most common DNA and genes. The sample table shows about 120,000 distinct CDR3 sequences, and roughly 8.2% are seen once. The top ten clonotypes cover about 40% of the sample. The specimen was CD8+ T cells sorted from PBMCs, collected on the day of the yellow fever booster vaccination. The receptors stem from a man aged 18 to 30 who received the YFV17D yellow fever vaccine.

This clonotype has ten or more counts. The CDR3 DNA is TGTGCCACCAGCAGAGATCAAACGGACTTTGCCTACGAGCAGTACTTC. Its translation is CATSRDQTDFAYEQYF. The J gene is TRBJ2-7, the V gene TRBV15; weak D call: TRBD2 (5 bases). V was cut by 0 bases and J by 2 bases, with 14 bases left in between. The V gene's germline CDR1 is LNHNV and CDR2 YYDKDF (reference sequence). This CDR3 comprises 16 residues.

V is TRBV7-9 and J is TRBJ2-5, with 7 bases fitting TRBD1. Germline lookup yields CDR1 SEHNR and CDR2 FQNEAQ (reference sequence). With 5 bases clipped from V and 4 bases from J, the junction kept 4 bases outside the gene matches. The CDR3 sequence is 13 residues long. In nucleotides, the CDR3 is TGTGCCAGCAGCACTGGGACAGTAGAGACCCAGTACTTC. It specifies CASSTGTVETQYF.

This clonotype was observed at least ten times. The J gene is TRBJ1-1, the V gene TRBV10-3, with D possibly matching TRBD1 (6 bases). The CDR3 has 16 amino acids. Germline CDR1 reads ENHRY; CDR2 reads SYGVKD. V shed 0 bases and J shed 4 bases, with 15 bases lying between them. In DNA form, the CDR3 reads TGTGCCATCAGTGAGTCGGACTCCCGAGGGGGCACTGAAGCTTTCTTT. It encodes CAISESDSRGGTEAFF.

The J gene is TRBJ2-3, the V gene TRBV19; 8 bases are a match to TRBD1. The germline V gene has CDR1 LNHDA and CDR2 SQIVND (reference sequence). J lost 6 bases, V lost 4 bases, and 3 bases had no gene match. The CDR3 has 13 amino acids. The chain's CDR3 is CASSSQGADTQYF. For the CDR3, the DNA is TGTGCCAGTAGTAGTCAGGGGGCGGATACGCAGTATTTT.

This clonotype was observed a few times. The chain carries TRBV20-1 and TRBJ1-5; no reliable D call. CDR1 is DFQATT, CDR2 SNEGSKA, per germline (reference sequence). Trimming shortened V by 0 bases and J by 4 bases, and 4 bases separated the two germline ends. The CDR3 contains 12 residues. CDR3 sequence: CSARDINQPQHF. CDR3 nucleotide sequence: TGCAGTGCTAGAGACATTAATCAGCCCCAGCATTTT.

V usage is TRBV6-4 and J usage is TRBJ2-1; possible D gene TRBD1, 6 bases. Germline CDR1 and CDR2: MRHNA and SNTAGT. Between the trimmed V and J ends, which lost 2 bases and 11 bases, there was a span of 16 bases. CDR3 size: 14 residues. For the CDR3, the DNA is TGTGCCAGCAGTGACAGGGGCAGGGGATGGAAGCAGTTCTTC. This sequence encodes CASSDRGRGWKQFF.

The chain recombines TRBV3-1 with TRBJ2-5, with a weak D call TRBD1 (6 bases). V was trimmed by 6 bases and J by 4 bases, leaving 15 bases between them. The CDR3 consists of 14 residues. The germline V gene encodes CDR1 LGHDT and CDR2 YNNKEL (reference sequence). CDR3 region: CASSSGTPRETQYF. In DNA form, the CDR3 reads TGTGCCAGCAGTTCCGGGACACCTCGAGAGACCCAGTACTTC.

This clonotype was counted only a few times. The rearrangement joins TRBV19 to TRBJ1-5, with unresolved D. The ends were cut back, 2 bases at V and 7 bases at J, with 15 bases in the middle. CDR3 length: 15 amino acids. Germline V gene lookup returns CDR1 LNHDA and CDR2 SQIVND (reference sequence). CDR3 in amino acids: CASSISQEDRQPQHF. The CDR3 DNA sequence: TGTGCCAGTAGTATATCTCAGGAGGACCGGCAGCCCCAGCATTTT. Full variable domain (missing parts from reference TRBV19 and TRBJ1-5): DGGITQSPKYLFRKEGQNVTLSCEQNLNHDAMYWYRQDPGQGLRLIYYSQIVNDFQKGDIAEGYSVSREKKESFPLTVTSAQKNPTAFYLCASSISQEDRQPQHFGDGTRLSIL.

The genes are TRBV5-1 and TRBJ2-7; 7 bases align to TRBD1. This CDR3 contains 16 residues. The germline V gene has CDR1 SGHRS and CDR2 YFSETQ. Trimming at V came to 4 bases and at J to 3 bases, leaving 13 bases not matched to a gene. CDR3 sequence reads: CASSIEDRPISYEQYF. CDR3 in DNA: TGCGCCAGCAGCATCGAGGACAGGCCCATTAGCTACGAGCAGTACTTC.

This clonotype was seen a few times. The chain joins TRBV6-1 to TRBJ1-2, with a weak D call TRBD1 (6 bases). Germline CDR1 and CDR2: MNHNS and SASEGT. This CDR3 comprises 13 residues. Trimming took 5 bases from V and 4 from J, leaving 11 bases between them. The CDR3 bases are TGTGCCAGCAGTACAGGGCAAGTCTATGGCTACACCTTC. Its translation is CASSTGQVYGYTF.

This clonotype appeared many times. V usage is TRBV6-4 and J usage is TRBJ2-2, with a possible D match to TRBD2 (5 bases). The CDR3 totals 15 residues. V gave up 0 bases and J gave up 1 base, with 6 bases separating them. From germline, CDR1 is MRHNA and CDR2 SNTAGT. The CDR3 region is CASSDSAGNTGELFF. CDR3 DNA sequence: TGTGCCAGCAGTGACTCGGCGGGGAACACCGGGGAGCTGTTTTTT.

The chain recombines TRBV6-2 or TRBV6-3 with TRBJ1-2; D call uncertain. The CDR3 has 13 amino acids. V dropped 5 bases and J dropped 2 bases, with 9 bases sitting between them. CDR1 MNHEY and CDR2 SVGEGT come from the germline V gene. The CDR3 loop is CASSPTENYGYTF. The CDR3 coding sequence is TGTGCCAGCAGTCCCACAGAGAACTATGGCTACACCTTC.

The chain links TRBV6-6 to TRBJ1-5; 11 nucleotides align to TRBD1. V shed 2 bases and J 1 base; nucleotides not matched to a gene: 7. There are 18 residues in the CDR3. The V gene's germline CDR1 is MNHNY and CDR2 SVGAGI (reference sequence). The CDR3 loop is CASSYKDRGLVSNQPQHF. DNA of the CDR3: TGTGCCAGCAGTTACAAGGACAGGGGGCTAGTGAGCAATCAGCCCCAGCATTTT.

The CDR3 is CSVSGSVGNTIYF. The CDR3 DNA sequence: TGCAGCGTCAGCGGTTCGGTCGGAAACACCATATATTTT. The chain has TRBV29-1 and TRBJ1-3, with D hard to call. Trimming pared 6 bases from V and 4 bases from J, leaving 13 bases between. The V gene's germline CDR1 is SQVTM and CDR2 ANQGSEA. This CDR3 has 13 residues. The full variable domain, completed using reference TRBV29-1 and TRBJ1-3, is SAVISQKPSRDICQRGTSLTIQCQVDSQVTMMFWYRQQPGQSLTLIATANQGSEATYESGFVIDKFPISRPNLTFSTLTVSNMSPEDSSIYLCSVSGSVGNTIYFGEGSWLTVV.

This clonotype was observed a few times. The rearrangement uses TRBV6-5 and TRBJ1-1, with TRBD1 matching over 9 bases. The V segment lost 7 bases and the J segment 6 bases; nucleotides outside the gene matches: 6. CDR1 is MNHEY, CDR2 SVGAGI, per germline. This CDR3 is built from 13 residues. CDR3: CASTSTGGAEAFF. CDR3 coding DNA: TGTGCCAGCACCTCGACAGGGGGGGCTGAAGCTTTCTTT.

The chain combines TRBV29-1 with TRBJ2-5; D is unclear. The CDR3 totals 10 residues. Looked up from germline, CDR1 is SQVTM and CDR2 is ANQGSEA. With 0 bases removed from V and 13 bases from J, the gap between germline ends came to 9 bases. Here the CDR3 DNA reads TGCAGCGTTGAAGATTGGGCTTTGTACTTC. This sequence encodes CSVEDWALYF. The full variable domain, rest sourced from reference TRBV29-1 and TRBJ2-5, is SAVISQKPSRDICQRGTSLTIQCQVDSQVTMMFWYRQQPGQSLTLIATANQGSEATYESGFVIDKFPISRPNLTFSTLTVSNMSPEDSSIYLCSVEDWALYFGPGTRLLVL.

CDR3 DNA: TGTGCCAGCACTACCGGGACAGGGGTCTCACCCCTCCACTTT. It encodes CASTTGTGVSPLHF. The gene calls are TRBV6-6 and TRBJ1-6; TRBD1 matches 10 bases. The CDR3 runs 14 residues. Unmatched junction bases numbered 7, after V lost 7 bases and J lost 10 bases. Germline V gene lookup returns CDR1 MNHNY and CDR2 SVGAGI (reference sequence).

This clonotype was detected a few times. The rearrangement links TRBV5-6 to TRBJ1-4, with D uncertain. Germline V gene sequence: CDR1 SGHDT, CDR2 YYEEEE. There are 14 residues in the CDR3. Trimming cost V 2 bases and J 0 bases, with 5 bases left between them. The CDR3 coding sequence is TGTGCCAGCAGCTTTGGGACAACTAATGAAAAACTGTTTTTT. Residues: CASSFGTTNEKLFF.